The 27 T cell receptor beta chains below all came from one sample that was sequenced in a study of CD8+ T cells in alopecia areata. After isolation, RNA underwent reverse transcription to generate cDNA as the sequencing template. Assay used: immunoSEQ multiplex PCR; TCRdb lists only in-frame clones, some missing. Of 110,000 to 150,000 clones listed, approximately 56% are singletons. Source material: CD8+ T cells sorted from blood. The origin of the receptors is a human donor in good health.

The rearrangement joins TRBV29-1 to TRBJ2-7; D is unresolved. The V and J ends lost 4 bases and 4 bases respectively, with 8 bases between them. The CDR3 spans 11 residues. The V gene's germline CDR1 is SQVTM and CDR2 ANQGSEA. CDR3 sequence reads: CSVVFGYEQYF. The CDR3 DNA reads TGCAGCGTTGTTTTCGGTTACGAGCAGTACTTC.

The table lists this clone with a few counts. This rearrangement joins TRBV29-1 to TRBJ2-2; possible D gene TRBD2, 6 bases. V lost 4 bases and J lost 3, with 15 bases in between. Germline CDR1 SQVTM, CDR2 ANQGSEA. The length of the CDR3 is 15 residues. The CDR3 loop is CSVAVRDGDTGELFF. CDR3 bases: TGCAGCGTTGCGGTGCGGGACGGGGACACCGGGGAGCTGTTTTTT.

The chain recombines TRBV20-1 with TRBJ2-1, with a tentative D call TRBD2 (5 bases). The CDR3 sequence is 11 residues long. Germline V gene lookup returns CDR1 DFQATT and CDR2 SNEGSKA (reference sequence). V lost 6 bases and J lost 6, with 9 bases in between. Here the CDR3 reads CSAGEGNEQFF. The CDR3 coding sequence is TGCAGTGCCGGCGAGGGCAATGAGCAGTTCTTC.

CDR3 sequence reads: CASSFSGSPGELFF. The CDR3 DNA follows: TGTGCCAGCAGCTTTAGCGGGAGCCCCGGGGAGCTGTTTTTT. The rearrangement uses TRBV13 and TRBJ2-2; TRBD2 matches at 9 bases. V lost 3 bases to trimming and J lost 6 bases; unmatched junction nucleotides: 2. The CDR3 loop spans 14 amino acids. Germline CDR1 reads PRHDT; CDR2 reads FYEKMQ (reference sequence).

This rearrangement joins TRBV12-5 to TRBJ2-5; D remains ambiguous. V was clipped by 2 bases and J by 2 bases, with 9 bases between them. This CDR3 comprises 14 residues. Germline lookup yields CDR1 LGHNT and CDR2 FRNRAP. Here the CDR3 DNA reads TGTGCTAGTGGTTTGCGGGCGAGGCAAGAGACCCAGTACTTC. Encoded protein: CASGLRARQETQYF. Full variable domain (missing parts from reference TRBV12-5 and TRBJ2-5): DARVTQTPRHKVTEMGQEVTMRCQPILGHNTVFWYRQTMMQGLELLAYFRNRAPLDDSGMPKDRFSAEMPDATLATLKIQPSEPRDSAVYFCASGLRARQETQYFGPGTRLLVL.

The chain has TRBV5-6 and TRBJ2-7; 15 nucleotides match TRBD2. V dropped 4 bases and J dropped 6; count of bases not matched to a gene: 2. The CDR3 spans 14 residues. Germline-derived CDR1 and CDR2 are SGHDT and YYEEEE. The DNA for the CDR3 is TGTGCCAGCAGCCCGGGACTAGCGGGAGGCGAGCAGTACTTC. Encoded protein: CASSPGLAGGEQYF. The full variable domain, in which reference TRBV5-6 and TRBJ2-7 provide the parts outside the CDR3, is DAGVTQSPTHLIKTRGQQVTLRCSPKSGHDTVSWYQQALGQGPQFIFQYYEEEERQRGNFPDRFSGHQFPNYSSELNVNALLLGDSALYLCASSPGLAGGEQYFGPGTRLTVT.

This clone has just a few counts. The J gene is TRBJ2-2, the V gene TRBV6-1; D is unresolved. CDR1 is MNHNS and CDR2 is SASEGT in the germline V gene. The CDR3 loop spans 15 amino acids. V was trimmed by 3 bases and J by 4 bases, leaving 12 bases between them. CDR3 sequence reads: CASSDLADVTGELFF. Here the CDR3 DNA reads TGTGCCAGCAGTGATCTGGCAGATGTCACCGGGGAGCTGTTTTTT.

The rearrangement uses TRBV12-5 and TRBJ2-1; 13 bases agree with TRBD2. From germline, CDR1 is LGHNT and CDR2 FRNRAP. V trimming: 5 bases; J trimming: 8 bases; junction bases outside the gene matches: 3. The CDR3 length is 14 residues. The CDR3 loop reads CASGPGLAGDEQFF. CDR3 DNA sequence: TGTGCTAGTGGTCCCGGACTAGCGGGAGATGAGCAGTTCTTC.

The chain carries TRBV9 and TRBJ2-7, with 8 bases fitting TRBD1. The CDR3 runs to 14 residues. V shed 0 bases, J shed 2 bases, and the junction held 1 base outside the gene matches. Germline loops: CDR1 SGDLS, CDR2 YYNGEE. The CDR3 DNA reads TGTGCCAGCAGCGTAGAGGACAGGGCCTACGAGCAGTACTTC. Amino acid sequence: CASSVEDRAYEQYF.

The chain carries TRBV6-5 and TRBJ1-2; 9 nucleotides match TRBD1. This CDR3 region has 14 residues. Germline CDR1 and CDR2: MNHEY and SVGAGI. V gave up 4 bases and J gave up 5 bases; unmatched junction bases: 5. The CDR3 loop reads CASSLDRGGYGYTF. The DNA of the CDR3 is TGTGCCAGCAGTTTGGACAGGGGCGGATATGGCTACACCTTC.

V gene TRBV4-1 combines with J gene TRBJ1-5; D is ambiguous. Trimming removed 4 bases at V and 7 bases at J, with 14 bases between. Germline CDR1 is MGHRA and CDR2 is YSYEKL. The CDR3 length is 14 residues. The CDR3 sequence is CASSLHVLGQPQHF. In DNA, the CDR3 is TGCGCCAGCAGCCTTCACGTGCTCGGACAGCCCCAGCATTTT.

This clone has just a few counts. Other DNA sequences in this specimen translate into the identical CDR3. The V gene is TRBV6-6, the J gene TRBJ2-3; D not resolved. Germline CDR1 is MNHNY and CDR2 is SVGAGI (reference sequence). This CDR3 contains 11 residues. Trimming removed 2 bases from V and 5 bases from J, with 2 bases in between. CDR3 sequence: CASSYGDTQYF. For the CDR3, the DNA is TGTGCCAGCAGTTACGGAGATACGCAGTATTTT.

The DNA for the CDR3 is TGCGCCAGCAGCCAAATTAAAACAGGGGGAATCGAGCAGTACTTC. It specifies CASSQIKTGGIEQYF. The chain uses TRBV4-1 and TRBJ2-7; 8 bases fit TRBD1. CDR1 and CDR2 (germline): MGHRA, YSYEKL. The CDR3 runs 15 residues. V trimming: 2 bases; J trimming: 6 bases; junction bases outside the gene matches: 9.

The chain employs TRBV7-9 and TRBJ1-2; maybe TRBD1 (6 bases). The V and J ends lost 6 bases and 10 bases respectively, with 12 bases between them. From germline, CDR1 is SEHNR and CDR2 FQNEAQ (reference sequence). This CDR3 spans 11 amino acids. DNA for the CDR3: TGTGCCAGCAGTTATTCGGGACACTACACCTTC. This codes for CASSYSGHYTF.

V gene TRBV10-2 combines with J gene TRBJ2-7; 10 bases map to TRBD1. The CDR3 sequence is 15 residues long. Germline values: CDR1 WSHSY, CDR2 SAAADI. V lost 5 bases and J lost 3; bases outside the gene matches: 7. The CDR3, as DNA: TGCGCCAGCAGTACCCCCGGGACAGGGGACTACGAGCAGTACTTC. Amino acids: CASSTPGTGDYEQYF.

CDR3 bases: TGTGCCAGCAGTGTTGGGACAGGGGCTGAGCAGTACTTC. Translation gives CASSVGTGAEQYF. The chain recombines TRBV27 with TRBJ2-7, with 10 bases matching TRBD1. The germline V gene has CDR1 MNHEY and CDR2 SMNVEV (reference sequence). Trimming cost V 5 bases and J 7 bases; bases outside gene matches: 5. This CDR3 region has 13 residues.

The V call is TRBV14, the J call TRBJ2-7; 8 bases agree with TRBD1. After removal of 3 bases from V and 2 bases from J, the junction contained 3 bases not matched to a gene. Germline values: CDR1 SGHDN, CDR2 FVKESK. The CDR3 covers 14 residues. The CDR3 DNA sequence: TGTGCCAGCAGCCATGGACAGGGTCCCTACGAGCAGTACTTC. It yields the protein CASSHGQGPYEQYF.

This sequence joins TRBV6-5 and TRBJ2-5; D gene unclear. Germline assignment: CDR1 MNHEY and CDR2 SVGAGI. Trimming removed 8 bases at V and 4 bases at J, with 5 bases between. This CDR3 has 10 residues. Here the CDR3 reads CASGGETQYF. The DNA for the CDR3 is TGTGCCAGCGGTGGAGAGACCCAGTACTTC.

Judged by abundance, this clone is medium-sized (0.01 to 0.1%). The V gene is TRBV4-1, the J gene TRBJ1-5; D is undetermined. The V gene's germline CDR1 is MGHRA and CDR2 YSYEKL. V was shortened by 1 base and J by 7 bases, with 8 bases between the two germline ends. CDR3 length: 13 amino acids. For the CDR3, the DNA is TGCGCCAGCAGCCAAGCTCCAGGCCAGCCCCAGCATTTT. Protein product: CASSQAPGQPQHF.

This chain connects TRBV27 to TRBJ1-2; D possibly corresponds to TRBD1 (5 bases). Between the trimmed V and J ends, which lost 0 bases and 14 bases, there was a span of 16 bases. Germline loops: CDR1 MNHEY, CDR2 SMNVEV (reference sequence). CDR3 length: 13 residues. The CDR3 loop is CASSLSGRARRTF. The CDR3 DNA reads TGTGCCAGCAGTTTATCGGGGCGGGCCCGGAGAACCTTC.

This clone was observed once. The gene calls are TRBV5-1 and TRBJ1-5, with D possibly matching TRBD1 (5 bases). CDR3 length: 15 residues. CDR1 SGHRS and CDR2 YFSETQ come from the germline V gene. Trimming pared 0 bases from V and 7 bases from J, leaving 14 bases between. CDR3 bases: TGCGCCAGCAGCTTGGCCGGTCAGGGCGGCCAGCCCCAGCATTTT. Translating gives CASSLAGQGGQPQHF.

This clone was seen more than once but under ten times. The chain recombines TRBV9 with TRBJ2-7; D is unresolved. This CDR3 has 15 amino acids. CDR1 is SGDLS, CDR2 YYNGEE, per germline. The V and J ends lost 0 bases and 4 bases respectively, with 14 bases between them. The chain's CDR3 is CASSVDGSYGYEQYF. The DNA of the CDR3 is TGTGCCAGCAGCGTAGACGGCAGTTATGGTTACGAGCAGTACTTC. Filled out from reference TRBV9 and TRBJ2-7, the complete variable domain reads DSGVTQTPKHLITATGQRVTLRCSPRSGDLSVYWYQQSLDQGLQFLIQYYNGEERAKGNILERFSAQQFPDLHSELNLSSLELGDSALYFCASSVDGSYGYEQYFGPGTRLTVT.

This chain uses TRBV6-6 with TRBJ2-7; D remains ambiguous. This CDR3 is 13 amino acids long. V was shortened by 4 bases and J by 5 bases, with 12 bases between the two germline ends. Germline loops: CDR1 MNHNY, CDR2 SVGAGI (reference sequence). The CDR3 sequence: CASSSADFHEQYF. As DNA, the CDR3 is TGTGCCAGCAGTTCTGCGGATTTCCACGAGCAGTACTTC.

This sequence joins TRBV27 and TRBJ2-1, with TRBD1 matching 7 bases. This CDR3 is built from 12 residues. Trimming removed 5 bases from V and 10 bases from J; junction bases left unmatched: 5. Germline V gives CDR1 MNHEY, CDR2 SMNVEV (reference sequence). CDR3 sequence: CASSTLGGEQFF. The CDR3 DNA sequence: TGTGCCAGCAGTACTTTAGGGGGCGAGCAGTTCTTC.

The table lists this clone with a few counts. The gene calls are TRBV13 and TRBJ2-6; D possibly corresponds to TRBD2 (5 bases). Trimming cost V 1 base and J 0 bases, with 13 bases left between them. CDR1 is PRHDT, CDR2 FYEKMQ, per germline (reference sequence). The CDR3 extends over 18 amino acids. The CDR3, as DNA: TGTGCCAGCAGCTTAGAACTAGACGTACGCTCTGGGGCCAACGTCCTGACTTTC. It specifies CASSLELDVRSGANVLTF.

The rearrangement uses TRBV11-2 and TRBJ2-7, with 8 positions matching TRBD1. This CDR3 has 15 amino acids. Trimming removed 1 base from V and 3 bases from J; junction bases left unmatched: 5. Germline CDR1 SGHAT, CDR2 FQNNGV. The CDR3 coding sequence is TGTGCCAGCAGCTTAGCACAGGGGGGCTTCTACGAGCAGTACTTC. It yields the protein CASSLAQGGFYEQYF.

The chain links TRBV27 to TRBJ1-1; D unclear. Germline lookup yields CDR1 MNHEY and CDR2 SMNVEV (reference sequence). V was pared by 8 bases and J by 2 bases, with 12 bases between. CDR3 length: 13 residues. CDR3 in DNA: TGTGCCAGCCAACAGAAGGGAAACACTGAAGCTTTCTTT. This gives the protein CASQQKGNTEAFF.